What follows are 24 T cell receptor beta chains derived from one specimen sequenced in a study of T cells in Graves' hyperthyroidism and ophthalmopathy. Amplified regions were TCR beta CDR3 sequences from RNA transcripts. Initially, a first-round RT-PCR of the TCR CDR3 employed the HTBI primer set. TCRdb re-derived calls from the multiplex PCR reads in MiXCR, one entry per CDR3 protein. Of nearly 750,000 distinct CDR3 sequences listed, 30% to 40% are singletons. Material for sequencing was blood. The source of these receptors is a woman between 35 and 50 years old with Graves' hyperthyroidism.

This clonotype was observed many times. CDR3 protein: CASSQDPARTGGEKLFF. CDR3 nucleotides: TGTGCCAGCAGCCAAGATCCGGCCAGGACAGGAGGAGAAAAACTGTTTTTT. This chain joins TRBV14 and TRBJ1-4, with 7 bases fitting TRBD1. Germline CDR1 SGHDN, CDR2 FVKESK. V lost 0 bases to trimming and J lost 8 bases; unmatched junction nucleotides: 12. The CDR3 contains 17 residues.

The chain employs TRBV7-9 and TRBJ1-5; the D gene is possibly TRBD1 (5 bases). The CDR3 runs 16 residues. V lost 5 bases to trimming and J lost 3 bases, with 17 bases between them. Germline CDR1 is SEHNR and CDR2 is FQNEAQ (reference sequence). The CDR3 loop reads CASSGDDRGYNQPQHF. Here the CDR3 DNA reads TGTGCCAGCAGCGGCGACGATAGGGGATACAATCAGCCCCAGCATTTT. Full variable domain (remainder filled in from reference TRBV7-9 and TRBJ1-5): DTGVSQNPRHKITKRGQNVTFRCDPISEHNRLYWYRQTLGQGPEFLTYFQNEAQLEKSRLLSDRFSAERPKGSFSTLEIQRTEQGDSAMYLCASSGDDRGYNQPQHFGDGTRLSIL.

This clonotype was found many times. V usage is TRBV7-9 and J usage is TRBJ2-7; 7 bases match TRBD1. Trimming removed 5 bases from V and 4 bases from J; junction bases left unmatched: 8. Germline CDR1 reads SEHNR; CDR2 reads FQNEAQ (reference sequence). The length of the CDR3 is 14 residues. The CDR3 DNA reads as TGTGCCAGCAGCGCTCCCGGACAGGAATACGAGCAGTACTTC. As protein: CASSAPGQEYEQYF.

This chain links TRBV28 with TRBJ2-5; D unresolved. CDR1 and CDR2 from the germline V gene are MDHEN and SYDVKM. The CDR3 has 14 residues. V was clipped by 4 bases and J by 5 bases, with 14 bases between them. The CDR3 region has the DNA TGTGCCAGCAGTTATCCTCGAGGTCCGGAGACCCAGTACTTC. Encoded protein: CASSYPRGPETQYF.

V gene TRBV5-5 combines with J gene TRBJ1-1; TRBD1 agrees at 8 bases. Germline CDR1 is SGHKS and CDR2 is YYEKEE (reference sequence). This CDR3 comprises 15 residues. The J segment lost 4 bases and the V segment lost 4 bases, leaving 9 bases of the junction unmatched. The CDR3: CASSERTGFGTEAFF. The CDR3 nucleotides are TGTGCCAGCAGCGAAAGGACAGGGTTTGGCACTGAAGCTTTCTTT.

This clonotype occurred once. One junction end disagrees with the germline gene, perhaps due to a read error. The chain carries TRBV12-3 or TRBV12-4 and TRBJ2-7; 7 bases match TRBD1. The CDR3 extends over 14 amino acids. The CDR3 here is CAISLTGASYEQYF. CDR3 sequence (DNA): TGTGCCATCAGTTTAACAGGGGCCTCCTACGAGCAGTACTTC.

This clonotype was observed a few times. V gene TRBV13 combines with J gene TRBJ2-7, with 7 bases lining up with TRBD1. V shed 5 bases, J shed 0 bases, and the junction held 4 bases outside the gene matches. The CDR3 runs 14 residues. The germline gives CDR1 PRHDT, CDR2 FYEKMQ (reference sequence). For the CDR3, the DNA is TGTGCCAGCAGCCGATGGGACAGCTCCTACGAGCAGTACTTC. Translated: CASSRWDSSYEQYF.

This clonotype was seen many times. This rearrangement joins TRBV24-1 to TRBJ1-2; D unresolved. Trimming removed 1 base from V and 8 bases from J, with 10 bases in between. This CDR3 contains 13 residues. CDR1 KGHDR and CDR2 SFDVKD come from the germline V gene. The CDR3 protein is CATSDLEGNGYTF. CDR3 nucleotide sequence: TGTGCCACCAGTGATTTAGAAGGGAACGGCTACACCTTC.

This clonotype has at least ten counts. The chain carries TRBV29-1 and TRBJ1-5; TRBD1 matches at 8 bases. Looked up from germline, CDR1 is SQVTM and CDR2 is ANQGSEA. There are 13 residues in the CDR3. Trimming took 5 bases from V and 9 from J; bases not matched to a gene: 9. The CDR3 coding sequence is TGCAGCGTTTCGGACAGGGTAGGGAGGCCCCAGCATTTT. Protein sequence: CSVSDRVGRPQHF. Complete variable domain (other parts from reference TRBV29-1 and TRBJ1-5): SAVISQKPSRDICQRGTSLTIQCQVDSQVTMMFWYRQQPGQSLTLIATANQGSEATYESGFVIDKFPISRPNLTFSTLTVSNMSPEDSSIYLCSVSDRVGRPQHFGDGTRLSIL.

Only a few counts were recorded for this clonotype. The CDR3 reads CASRQGIGNQPQHF. CDR3 bases: TGTGCCAGCAGACAAGGAATAGGCAATCAGCCCCAGCATTTT. V is TRBV6-1 and J is TRBJ1-5, with D unresolved. With 6 bases removed from V and 2 bases from J, the gap between germline ends came to 11 bases. The CDR3 totals 14 residues. CDR1 and CDR2 from the germline V gene are MNHNS and SASEGT.

This clonotype was seen repeatedly, ten times or more. The chain employs TRBV7-9 and TRBJ1-2; D is unresolved. The germline gives CDR1 SEHNR, CDR2 FQNEAQ (reference sequence). With 1 base removed from V and 4 bases from J, the gap between germline ends came to 13 bases. This CDR3 region has 15 residues. Here the CDR3 reads CASSLEGRFPYGYTF. In nucleotides, the CDR3 is TGTGCCAGCAGCTTAGAGGGCAGGTTCCCCTATGGCTACACCTTC.

The chain is built from TRBV6-1 and TRBJ2-2; the D gene is possibly TRBD2 (6 bases). The CDR3 length is 13 residues. CDR1 and CDR2 from the germline V gene are MNHNS and SASEGT. Trimming pared 6 bases from V and 6 bases from J, leaving 11 bases between. The CDR3 bases are TGTGCCAGCAGGCGGGAAGATGCCGGGGAGCTGTTTTTT. It encodes CASRREDAGELFF.

This clonotype was detected ten times or more. V is TRBV7-2 and J is TRBJ2-5, with D perhaps TRBD1 (5 bases). The V end was cut by 5 bases, the J end by 1 base, with 11 bases between. This CDR3 contains 14 residues. Looked up from germline, CDR1 is SGHTA and CDR2 is FQGNSA. The CDR3 is CASSVQGTQETQYF. The CDR3 DNA is TGTGCCAGCAGCGTGCAGGGCACCCAAGAGACCCAGTACTTC. The full variable domain, with the rest looked up from reference TRBV7-2 and TRBJ2-5, is GAGVSQSPSNKVTEKGKDVELRCDPISGHTALYWYRQSLGQGLEFLIYFQGNSAPDKSGLPSDRFSAERTGGSVSTLTIQRTQQEDSAVYLCASSVQGTQETQYFGPGTRLLVL.

The chain carries TRBV10-3 and TRBJ2-7; 9 bases map to TRBD2. V was clipped by 3 bases and J by 4 bases; unmatched bases: 7. There are 15 residues in the CDR3. Germline V gene sequence: CDR1 ENHRY, CDR2 SYGVKD. This CDR3 reads CAISELSGSTYEQYF. The CDR3 DNA reads as TGTGCCATCAGTGAACTTAGCGGGAGCACTTACGAGCAGTACTTC.

This chain connects TRBV5-1 to TRBJ2-2; TRBD2 matches at 7 bases. The CDR3 is 13 residues long. V dropped 2 bases and J dropped 7; count of bases not matched to a gene: 2. The germline CDR1 and CDR2 sequences are SGHRS and YFSETQ. The CDR3 bases are TGCGCCAGCAGCTTTAGGACTAGCGGGGAGCTGTTTTTT. This codes for CASSFRTSGELFF.

This clonotype has a count of ten or more. The chain employs TRBV7-2 and TRBJ2-7; D not certain. Germline loops: CDR1 SGHTA, CDR2 FQGNSA. This CDR3 has 13 amino acids. Trimming removed 4 bases from V and 3 bases from J, with 10 bases in between. Here the CDR3 DNA reads TGTGCCAGCAGCTCACGGCTCCTCTACGAGCAGTACTTC. It codes for CASSSRLLYEQYF. The entire variable domain, with the rest obtained from reference TRBV7-2 and TRBJ2-7, is as follows: GAGVSQSPSNKVTEKGKDVELRCDPISGHTALYWYRQSLGQGLEFLIYFQGNSAPDKSGLPSDRFSAERTGGSVSTLTIQRTQQEDSAVYLCASSSRLLYEQYFGPGTRLTVT.

As regards this clonotype: It may be a read error: a sequence one base away is much more abundant. The chain combines TRBV14 with TRBJ1-2, with D tentatively TRBD1 (5 bases). Germline lookup yields CDR1 SGHDN and CDR2 FVKESK. The CDR3 is 14 residues long. This CDR3 reads CASSPRGSNYGYIF. CDR3 in DNA: TGTGCCAGCAGCCCGCGGGGGTCTAACTATGGCTACATCTTC.

Of note for this clonotype: A much bigger clone sits one base away, suggesting this may be a read error. The chain recombines TRBV10-3 with TRBJ1-5; TRBD1 matches 7 bases. The CDR3 is 14 residues long. Trimming took 3 bases from V and 7 from J; bases not matched to a gene: 6. Germline V CDR1 and CDR2: ENHRY, SYGVKD. In DNA, the CDR3 is TGTGCCATCAGTGAAGTCAGGGGGGCCCAGCCCCAGCATTTT. This encodes CAISEVRGAQPQHF.

This chain uses TRBV20-1 with TRBJ1-5; TRBD1 is a possible D gene (6 bases). V dropped 3 bases and J dropped 0 bases, with 12 bases sitting between them. The CDR3 spans 15 residues. CDR1 is DFQATT, CDR2 SNEGSKA, per germline (reference sequence). Here the CDR3 reads CSARPQGSSNQPQHF. CDR3 sequence (DNA): TGCAGTGCTAGGCCTCAGGGGAGTAGCAATCAGCCCCAGCATTTT.

This clonotype has a handful of counts. An end of the junction does not agree with germline; a read error may underlie this. The CDR3 sequence is CASSQARTYSPLHF. CDR3 coding DNA: TGCGCCAGCAGCCAAGCCCGGACCTACTCACCCCTCCACTTT. The V gene is TRBV7-2, the J gene TRBJ1-6, with D unresolved. CDR1 and CDR2 (germline): SGHTA, FQGNSA. The CDR3 extends over 14 amino acids.

With respect to this clonotype: The CDR3 carries no conserved terminal phenylalanine or tryptophan, so it likely arises from a read error. This chain joins TRBV7-2 and TRBJ2-5; TRBD2 matches at 10 bases. J was trimmed by 2 bases and V by 5 bases; bases with no gene match: 11. Germline lookup yields CDR1 SGHTA and CDR2 FQGNSA. The CDR3 has 17 residues. Written as DNA, the CDR3 is TGTGCCAGCAGCCATCCGGGACTAGCGTACATACAAGAGACCCAGTACCTC. Translated, it gives CASSHPGLAYIQETQYL.

This clonotype was detected ten times or more. The chain carries TRBV20-1 and TRBJ2-5; possibly TRBD1 or TRBD2 for D (6 bases each). The CDR3 loop spans 13 amino acids. Deletions cut 3 bases from V and 4 bases from J, with 12 bases between. Germline lookup yields CDR1 DFQATT and CDR2 SNEGSKA (reference sequence). The CDR3 region is CSASRGGGETQYF. CDR3 in DNA: TGCAGTGCTAGTAGAGGAGGGGGAGAGACCCAGTACTTC.

This clonotype occurred many times. The chain uses TRBV7-8 and TRBJ1-1, with D possibly TRBD1 on 6 matching bases. CDR1 and CDR2 from the germline V gene are SGHVS and FQNEAQ. Trimming removed 5 bases at V and 4 bases at J, with 20 bases between. This CDR3 has 16 residues. The CDR3 region is CASSPNRVWGITEAFF. The CDR3 region has the DNA TGTGCCAGCAGCCCCAACAGGGTTTGGGGAATCACTGAAGCTTTCTTT.

The sample holds one count of this clonotype. J is TRBJ2-7 and V is TRBV27; perhaps TRBD1 as D (5 bases). The germline gives CDR1 MNHEY, CDR2 SMNVEV (reference sequence). Trimming took off 0 bases at V and 2 bases at J, with 11 bases between the two ends. CDR3 size: 15 residues. The CDR3 protein is CASSLSFGRAYEQYF. The CDR3 DNA reads as TGTGCCAGCAGTTTATCGTTCGGCAGGGCCTACGAGCAGTACTTC.